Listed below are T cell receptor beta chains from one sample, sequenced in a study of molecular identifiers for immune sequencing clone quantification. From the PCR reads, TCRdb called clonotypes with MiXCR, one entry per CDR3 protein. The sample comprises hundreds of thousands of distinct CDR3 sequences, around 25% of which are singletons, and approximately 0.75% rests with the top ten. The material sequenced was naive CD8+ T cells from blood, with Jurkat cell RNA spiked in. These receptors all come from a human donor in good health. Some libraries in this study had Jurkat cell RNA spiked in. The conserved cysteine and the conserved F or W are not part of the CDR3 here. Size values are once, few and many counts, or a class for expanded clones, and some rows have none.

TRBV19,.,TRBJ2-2,ASSSGRGIANTGELF
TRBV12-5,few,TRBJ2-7,ASGPGTAGLPSSYEQY
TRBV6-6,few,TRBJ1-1,ASSLEGAVWAEAF
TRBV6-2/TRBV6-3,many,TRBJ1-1,ASSYFTGIEAF
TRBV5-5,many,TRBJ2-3,ASSLDSSSTDTQY
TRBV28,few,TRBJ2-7,ASSSTDGMVGEQY
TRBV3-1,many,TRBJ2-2,ASSPQWPTGELF
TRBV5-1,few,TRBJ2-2,ASSSPAGLAGVREVRPGELF
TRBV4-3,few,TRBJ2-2,ASSQDRETIFGELF
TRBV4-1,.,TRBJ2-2,ASSQDLRQGVIEDTGELF
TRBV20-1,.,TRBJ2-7,SAGFAAGETPYEQY
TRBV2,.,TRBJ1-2,ARQDSFNYGYT
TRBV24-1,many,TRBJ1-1,ATRGNAEAF
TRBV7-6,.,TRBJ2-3,ASSLEPTGPTDTQY
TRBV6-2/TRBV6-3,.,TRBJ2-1,ASTASGRFYEQF
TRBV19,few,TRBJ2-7,ASSMGQGPGSYEQY
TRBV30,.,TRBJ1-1,AWMMGMNTEAF
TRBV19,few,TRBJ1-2,ASSPDWIYGYT
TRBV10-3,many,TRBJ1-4,AISDPGAGEKLF
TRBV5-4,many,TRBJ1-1,ASSLEANTEAF
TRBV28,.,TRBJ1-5,ASSFPTSRGRYSNQPQR
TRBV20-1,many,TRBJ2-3,SASGATHSTDTQY
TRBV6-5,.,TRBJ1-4,ASSDRPAVKLC
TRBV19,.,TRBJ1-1,ASSSVTVSAYPGAF
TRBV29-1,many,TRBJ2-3,SVEDLAGGPGDTQY
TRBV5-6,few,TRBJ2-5,ASSLLGTQY
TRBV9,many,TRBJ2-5,ASSVEGVEETQY
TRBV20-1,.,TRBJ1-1,SALNRGLNTEAF
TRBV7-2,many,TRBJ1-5,ASSPVGANQPQH
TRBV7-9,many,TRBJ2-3,ASRPGTGDTDTQY
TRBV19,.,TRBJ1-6,ASTFSTRSYNSPLH
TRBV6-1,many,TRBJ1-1,ASSVYRWAEAF
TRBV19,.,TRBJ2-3,ASSMKAGLAGNTDTQY
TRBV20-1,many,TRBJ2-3,SARALGLGDTQY
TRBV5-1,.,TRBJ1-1,ASSWGGMNTEAF
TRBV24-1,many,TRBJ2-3,ATSDTTGQEY
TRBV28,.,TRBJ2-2,ASRTNRGRFSGELF
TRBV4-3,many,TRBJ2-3,ASSQDRDPRGQY
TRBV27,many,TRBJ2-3,ASSQVGTTPEWVAQY
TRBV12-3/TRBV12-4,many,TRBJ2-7,ASSQAGGVLHEQY